This section outlines one TCR beta chain sequence together with its context. The V gene end was trimmed by 6 bases and the J gene end by 4 bases; junction bases not matched to a gene: 5. The CDR3 totals 14 residues. Germline V CDR1 and CDR2: WNHNN, SYGVQD (reference sequence). The sample originates from a study of blood T cell repertoires in COVID-19. Looking at the study overall: Whether acute or convalescent, the COVID-19 samples came from the United States, Italy and Spain. The cDNA or gDNA used as material had been derived from T cells, B-cell-depleted T cells, or PBMCs.

Profiled with immunoSEQ multiplex PCR; TCRdb holds only in-frame clones, not every one. The sample yields 400,000 or so clones, around 87% seen once. In Cohort 3, a recovered donor had either two negative PCRs, clearance, or symptom resolution. The chain joins TRBV10-1 to TRBJ2-3, with 9 bases aligning to TRBD1. The receptor was isolated from a man aged 25 to 40 who had recovered from COVID-19. The specimen was PBMCs or T cells enriched from blood (not recorded which). CDR3 DNA sequence: TGCGCCAGCAGGGACGGACAGGGGTCAGATACGCAGTATTTT. The encoded protein is CASRDGQGSDTQYF.